Shown below are 32 T cell receptor beta chains from a single sample sequenced in a study of OX40 agonist ivuxolimab in advanced cancers. TCRdb keeps only in-frame clones here, not all; method: immunoSEQ multiplex PCR. The sample carries more than 55,000 clones, over 70% recorded once. The sample was CD4+ or CD8+ T cells sorted from blood, taken in a trial of the OX40 agonist ivuxolimab. The receptor set was obtained from an adult with an advanced solid tumor such as melanoma, head and neck, liver or kidney cancer.

The J gene is TRBJ1-2, the V gene TRBV7-2, with D perhaps matching TRBD1 (5 bases). The CDR3 length is 15 residues. Trimming took off 5 bases at V and 8 bases at J, with 21 bases between the two ends. Germline assignment: CDR1 SGHTA and CDR2 FQGNSA. CDR3 nucleotides: TGTGCCAGCAGCGCACAGTTCCGGGACGATACGGGCTACACCTTC. It is translated as CASSAQFRDDTGYTF.

This clone was seen more than once but under ten times. V is TRBV5-6 and J is TRBJ2-3; TRBD2 matches at 7 bases. Germline CDR1 and CDR2: SGHDT and YYEEEE. This CDR3 region has 12 residues. Unmatched junction bases numbered 9, after V lost 3 bases and J lost 14 bases. CDR3 DNA: TGTGCCAGCAGCTGGGGACTATACGAGCCGTATTTT. This codes for CASSWGLYEPYF.

V is TRBV5-1 and J is TRBJ2-7, with 9 positions matching TRBD1. V lost 2 bases, J lost 6 bases, and 12 bases stayed unmatched. Germline V gene data show CDR1 as SGHRS and CDR2 as YFSETQ. This CDR3 has 16 residues. CDR3 residues: CASSLMPGQGVSEQYF. DNA of the CDR3: TGCGCCAGCAGCTTAATGCCGGGACAGGGCGTCTCCGAGCAGTACTTC.

In this sample, this clone turned up a few times. The V and J genes are TRBV5-5 and TRBJ2-7; D unresolved. V was shortened by 1 base and J by 3 bases, with 8 bases between the two germline ends. The germline V gene has CDR1 SGHKS and CDR2 YYEKEE (reference sequence). The CDR3 contains 13 residues. The CDR3 region is CASSLSGGYEQYF. The CDR3 DNA reads as TGTGCCAGCAGCTTGTCGGGCGGCTACGAGCAGTACTTC.

The rearrangement joins TRBV7-2 to TRBJ1-4, with 10 bases fitting TRBD1. Germline trimming cut 5 bases from V and 8 bases from J; bases unmatched to any gene: 2. CDR3 length equals 13 residues. Germline-derived CDR1 and CDR2 are SGHTA and FQGNSA. The CDR3: CASSKGQGEKLFF. The CDR3 region has the DNA TGTGCCAGCAGCAAGGGACAGGGGGAAAAACTGTTTTTT. The variable domain in full, completed from reference TRBV7-2 and TRBJ1-4, reads GAGVSQSPSNKVTEKGKDVELRCDPISGHTALYWYRQSLGQGLEFLIYFQGNSAPDKSGLPSDRFSAERTGGSVSTLTIQRTQQEDSAVYLCASSKGQGEKLFFGSGTQLSVL.

This clone was counted once. The chain joins TRBV5-8 to TRBJ2-5; tentative D call: TRBD1 (5 bases). V shed 2 bases and J shed 5 bases, with 16 bases lying between them. The CDR3 has 15 residues. CDR1 SGHTS and CDR2 YDEGEE come from the germline V gene. CDR3 loop: CASSLTLQGSETQYF. The CDR3 DNA reads as TGTGCCAGCAGCTTAACCCTCCAGGGTTCCGAGACCCAGTACTTC.

The chain couples TRBV10-3 to TRBJ2-1; weak D call: TRBD2 (6 bases). CDR3 length: 14 residues. In germline, CDR1 is ENHRY, CDR2 SYGVKD. Trimming shortened V by 8 bases and J by 5 bases, and 16 bases separated the two germline ends. CDR3: CAIAGSGRDNEQFF. DNA for the CDR3: TGTGCCATCGCGGGAAGCGGGCGAGACAATGAGCAGTTCTTC.

This rearrangement joins TRBV5-4 to TRBJ1-1, with D tentatively TRBD1 (6 bases). The germline CDR1 and CDR2 sequences are SGHNT and YYREEE (reference sequence). V dropped 2 bases and J dropped 4 bases, with 12 bases sitting between them. This CDR3 is built from 14 residues. This CDR3 is CASSFGGGVTEAFF. For the CDR3, the DNA is TGTGCCAGCAGCTTCGGGGGCGGCGTCACTGAAGCTTTCTTT.

The V gene is TRBV4-3, the J gene TRBJ2-2, with 10 positions matching TRBD2. V was clipped by 1 base and J by 2 bases; unmatched bases: 10. In germline, CDR1 is LGHNA, CDR2 YSLEER. This CDR3 has 19 amino acids. Here the CDR3 reads CASSQGPLAGVGNTGELFF. The CDR3 nucleotides are TGCGCCAGCAGCCAAGGGCCCCTAGCGGGAGTGGGAAACACCGGGGAGCTGTTTTTT.

The chain joins TRBV6-5 to TRBJ1-1; D is ambiguous. This CDR3 has 16 residues. CDR1 and CDR2 from the germline V gene are MNHEY and SVGAGI. Trimming took off 0 bases at V and 1 base at J, with 12 bases between the two ends. The CDR3 loop is CASSYSSASGNTEAFF. For the CDR3, the DNA is TGTGCCAGCAGTTACTCCAGCGCATCAGGGAACACTGAAGCTTTCTTT.

The chain couples TRBV7-2 to TRBJ2-6; D is uncertain. The CDR3 loop spans 18 amino acids. The V gene lost 6 bases and the J gene lost 1 base, with 19 bases spanning the gap. CDR1 and CDR2 (germline): SGHTA, FQGNSA. The CDR3 protein is CASSRRSQLESGANVLTF. In DNA form, the CDR3 reads TGTGCCAGCAGTCGTCGGAGTCAGCTAGAATCTGGGGCCAACGTCCTGACTTTC.

This chain links TRBV7-9 with TRBJ2-1; D remains unclear. Trimming took off 1 base at V and 7 bases at J, with 8 bases between the two ends. CDR1 SEHNR and CDR2 FQNEAQ come from the germline V gene (reference sequence). The CDR3 runs to 13 residues. The chain's CDR3 is CASSLEFANEQFF. The CDR3 DNA reads as TGTGCCAGCAGCTTAGAATTCGCGAATGAGCAGTTCTTC.

The chain is built from TRBV15 and TRBJ2-3; D tentatively reads TRBD1 or TRBD2 (5 bases each). The CDR3 is 16 amino acids. Germline CDR1 and CDR2: LNHNV and YYDKDF (reference sequence). V gave up 2 bases and J gave up 10 bases, with 22 bases separating them. The CDR3 DNA reads TGTGCCACCAGCAGAACCGGGACCCCACTGACTTACGCGCAGTATTTT. Translation gives CATSRTGTPLTYAQYF.

The rearrangement joins TRBV5-1 to TRBJ2-1; D perhaps matches TRBD1 (6 bases). The CDR3 has 17 residues. Germline-derived CDR1 and CDR2 are SGHRS and YFSETQ. The V gene lost 0 bases and the J gene lost 4 bases, with 17 bases spanning the gap. CDR3 sequence reads: CASSLEFAIGGYNEQFF. The CDR3 coding sequence is TGCGCCAGCAGCTTGGAGTTTGCGATAGGGGGTTACAATGAGCAGTTCTTC.

The chain has TRBV5-1 and TRBJ1-1; 10 positions match TRBD1. CDR1 is SGHRS, CDR2 YFSETQ, per germline. The CDR3 covers 17 residues. V shed 0 bases, J shed 0 bases, and the junction held 5 bases outside the gene matches. The CDR3 reads CASSLATGGWMNTEAFF. The CDR3 DNA is TGCGCCAGCAGCTTGGCGACAGGGGGCTGGATGAACACTGAAGCTTTCTTT.

This clone was counted a few times. J is TRBJ1-2 and V is TRBV25-1; possible D gene TRBD1, 5 bases. Germline assignment: CDR1 MGHDK and CDR2 SYGVNS. V lost 10 bases and J 8 bases, leaving 14 bases between the germline ends. The CDR3 totals 11 residues. CDR3 bases: TGTGCCACCCTCGGGGGGAGAGGCTACACCTTC. Translated, it gives CATLGGRGYTF.

The rearrangement links TRBV5-6 to TRBJ2-7; D may match TRBD1 or TRBD2 (6 bases each). V was clipped by 4 bases and J by 4 bases, with 21 bases between them. The CDR3 sequence is 16 residues long. Germline CDR1 and CDR2: SGHDT and YYEEEE. The CDR3 region has the DNA TGTGCCAGCAGCCCATTGTCGACGGGGGCAGGATACGAGCAGTACTTC. Protein product: CASSPLSTGAGYEQYF. Complete variable domain (other parts from reference TRBV5-6 and TRBJ2-7): DAGVTQSPTHLIKTRGQQVTLRCSPKSGHDTVSWYQQALGQGPQFIFQYYEEEERQRGNFPDRFSGHQFPNYSSELNVNALLLGDSALYLCASSPLSTGAGYEQYFGPGTRLTVT.

The rearrangement links TRBV30 to TRBJ1-2, with D unresolved. The CDR3 contains 13 residues. V lost 4 bases and J 8 bases, leaving 17 bases between the germline ends. CDR1 and CDR2 (germline): GTSNPN, SVGIG (reference sequence). In nucleotides, the CDR3 is TGTGCCTGGATTCCAAGGACTGGGTACGGCTACACCTTC. This gives the protein CAWIPRTGYGYTF.

The chain carries TRBV2 and TRBJ1-2; D call uncertain. Germline assignment: CDR1 SNHLY and CDR2 FYNNEI. The CDR3 consists of 15 residues. V was trimmed by 4 bases and J by 6 bases, leaving 18 bases between them. Here the CDR3 DNA reads TGTGCCAGCAGTGCGTCAGCCGGGGTTTTAAATGGCTACACCTTC. Translated: CASSASAGVLNGYTF.

V is TRBV4-1 and J is TRBJ2-5; the D gene is possibly TRBD2 (6 bases). The V gene lost 4 bases and the J gene lost 5 bases, with 11 bases spanning the gap. This CDR3 is built from 13 residues. Germline lookup yields CDR1 MGHRA and CDR2 YSYEKL. The CDR3 DNA follows: TGCGCCAGCAGCCTTCTAGCGCCGGAGACCCAGTACTTC. This encodes CASSLLAPETQYF.

In nucleotides, the CDR3 is TGTGCCAGCACCACAGGGACGTCTGGAAACACCATATATTTT. Protein sequence: CASTTGTSGNTIYF. The rearrangement uses TRBV28 and TRBJ1-3; TRBD1 might be the D (6 bases). This CDR3 has 14 residues. Trimming removed 7 bases at V and 1 base at J, with 11 bases between. CDR1 is MDHEN, CDR2 SYDVKM, per germline.

CDR3 in DNA: TGTGCCAGCAGGGAGGGACAGACTTATGGCTACACCTTC. Its protein is CASREGQTYGYTF. This rearrangement joins TRBV5-8 to TRBJ1-2, with 7 bases aligning to TRBD1. This CDR3 contains 13 residues. Germline CDR1 SGHTS, CDR2 YDEGEE. V dropped 5 bases and J dropped 5; count of bases not matched to a gene: 6.

V is TRBV7-6 and J is TRBJ2-7; D is undetermined. V dropped 3 bases and J dropped 6 bases, with 15 bases sitting between them. CDR1 SGHVS and CDR2 FNYEAQ come from the germline V gene. The CDR3 runs 14 residues. The CDR3 spells CASSFFMGFREQYF. The CDR3 nucleotides are TGTGCCAGCAGCTTTTTTATGGGGTTTCGCGAGCAGTACTTC.

V gene TRBV15 combines with J gene TRBJ1-5; D gene unclear. The germline CDR1 and CDR2 sequences are LNHNV and YYDKDF (reference sequence). The V gene lost 3 bases and the J gene lost 5 bases, with 8 bases spanning the gap. The CDR3 sequence is 13 residues long. Written as DNA, the CDR3 is TGTGCCACCAGCAGGGTTGTGGATCAGCCCCAGCATTTT. This gives the protein CATSRVVDQPQHF.

The chain has TRBV19 and TRBJ1-5, with 8 bases aligning to TRBD1. Germline CDR1 and CDR2: LNHDA and SQIVND (reference sequence). The trim removed 9 bases at V and 1 base at J, leaving 11 bases unmatched. The CDR3 extends over 16 amino acids. This CDR3 reads CASQGQAGGSNQPQHF. In nucleotides, the CDR3 is TGTGCCAGCCAGGGACAGGCGGGGGGAAGCAATCAGCCCCAGCATTTT.

This chain joins TRBV6-5 and TRBJ1-2; D may be TRBD1 (5 bases). The germline CDR1 and CDR2 sequences are MNHEY and SVGAGI. The V end lost 0 bases, the J end lost 7 bases, and 6 bases lay between the germline ends. The CDR3 has 12 amino acids. The CDR3 region is CASSYSGVGYTF. The CDR3 bases are TGTGCCAGCAGTTACTCGGGGGTTGGCTACACCTTC.

The chain recombines TRBV5-1 with TRBJ1-1; 7 bases agree with TRBD1. The CDR3 spans 13 residues. V gave up 7 bases and J gave up 1 base; unmatched junction bases: 4. Germline CDR1 SGHRS, CDR2 YFSETQ. CDR3 sequence (DNA): TGCGCCAGCGGAAGACAGGGGAACACTGAAGCTTTCTTT. As protein: CASGRQGNTEAFF.

The sample holds one count of this clone. V is TRBV5-1 and J is TRBJ1-5; no clear D. Germline V gene data show CDR1 as SGHRS and CDR2 as YFSETQ. The V end was cut by 6 bases, the J end by 0 bases, with 13 bases between. This CDR3 is built from 15 residues. CDR3 region: CASKPGPVSNQPQHF. The CDR3 nucleotides are TGCGCCAGCAAACCTGGGCCGGTTAGCAATCAGCCCCAGCATTTT.

This clone turned up a few times. This sequence joins TRBV11-3 and TRBJ2-3; the D gene is possibly TRBD2 (5 bases). With 5 bases removed from V and 2 bases from J, the gap between germline ends came to 14 bases. This CDR3 is built from 15 residues. The germline gives CDR1 SGHNT, CDR2 YENEEA. The CDR3 DNA sequence: TGTGCCAGCAGCCTCGGACTGTCGTACACAGATACGCAGTATTTT. Its translation: CASSLGLSYTDTQYF. The entire variable domain, with the rest obtained from reference TRBV11-3 and TRBJ2-3, is as follows: EAGVVQSPRYKIIEKKQPVAFWCNPISGHNTLYWYLQNLGQGPELLIRYENEEAVDDSQLPKDRFSAERLKGVDSTLKIQPAELGDSAVYLCASSLGLSYTDTQYFGPGTRLTVL.

V and J are TRBV27 and TRBJ1-6, with D possibly being TRBD1 (6 bases). CDR1 is MNHEY and CDR2 is SMNVEV in the germline V gene (reference sequence). This CDR3 comprises 15 residues. V lost 4 bases to trimming and J lost 7 bases, with 14 bases between them. CDR3: CASSSAGHLNSPLHF. DNA for the CDR3: TGTGCCAGCAGTTCAGCGGGACATTTGAATTCACCCCTCCACTTT.

The rearrangement joins TRBV5-1 to TRBJ2-7; TRBD1 is a possible D gene (5 bases). V was clipped by 0 bases and J by 2 bases, with 15 bases between them. The V gene's germline CDR1 is SGHRS and CDR2 YFSETQ. The CDR3 consists of 16 residues. CDR3 amino acids: CASSLAPGQATYEQYF. The CDR3 coding sequence is TGCGCCAGCAGCTTGGCCCCAGGGCAGGCGACCTACGAGCAGTACTTC.

The table lists this clone with a few counts. The chain links TRBV20-1 to TRBJ1-1; D is unclear. Germline CDR1 reads DFQATT; CDR2 reads SNEGSKA (reference sequence). The CDR3 has 9 amino acids. CDR3 bases: TGCATTCCCGCGTCTGAAGCTTTCTTT. Its protein product is CIPASEAFF.